Below, 3 T cell receptor beta chains from the same sample are listed, as sequenced in a study of cytomegalovirus exposure and HLA in healthy donors. The PCR used 60 Vbeta and 13 Jbeta primers. Assay used: immunoSEQ multiplex PCR; TCRdb lists only in-frame clones, some missing. Altogether 150,000 to 200,000 clones are present, 77% being singletons, with the ten largest covering roughly 3.6%. Sequenced: PBMCs. The receptors originated from a woman aged 60-75 years in good health and CMV-seropositive.

V usage is TRBV11-2 and J usage is TRBJ2-7, with 9 nucleotides matching TRBD1. The CDR3 runs to 14 residues. After removal of 4 bases from V and 3 bases from J, the junction contained 4 bases not matched to a gene. Looked up from germline, CDR1 is SGHAT and CDR2 is FQNNGV. The CDR3 nucleotides read TGTGCCAGCAGCTATACAGGGGGCTACTACGAGCAGTACTTC. Its protein is CASSYTGGYYEQYF.

The chain couples TRBV18 to TRBJ2-3, with 13 bases lining up with TRBD2. CDR1 and CDR2 (germline): KGHSH, LQKENI. Trimming removed 3 bases from V and 3 bases from J; junction bases left unmatched: 6. The CDR3 loop spans 17 amino acids. CDR3: CASSPRTSGSVTDTQYF. DNA of the CDR3: TGTGCCAGCTCACCCAGGACTAGCGGGAGCGTTACAGATACGCAGTATTTT.

The chain recombines TRBV14 with TRBJ1-2; TRBD1 might be the D (6 bases). V lost 3 bases, J lost 8 bases, and 10 bases lay in between. Germline V gene lookup returns CDR1 SGHDN and CDR2 FVKESK. The CDR3 loop spans 12 amino acids. CDR3: CASSQAGDGYTF. Written as DNA, the CDR3 is TGTGCCAGCAGCCAGGCAGGGGACGGCTACACCTTC.